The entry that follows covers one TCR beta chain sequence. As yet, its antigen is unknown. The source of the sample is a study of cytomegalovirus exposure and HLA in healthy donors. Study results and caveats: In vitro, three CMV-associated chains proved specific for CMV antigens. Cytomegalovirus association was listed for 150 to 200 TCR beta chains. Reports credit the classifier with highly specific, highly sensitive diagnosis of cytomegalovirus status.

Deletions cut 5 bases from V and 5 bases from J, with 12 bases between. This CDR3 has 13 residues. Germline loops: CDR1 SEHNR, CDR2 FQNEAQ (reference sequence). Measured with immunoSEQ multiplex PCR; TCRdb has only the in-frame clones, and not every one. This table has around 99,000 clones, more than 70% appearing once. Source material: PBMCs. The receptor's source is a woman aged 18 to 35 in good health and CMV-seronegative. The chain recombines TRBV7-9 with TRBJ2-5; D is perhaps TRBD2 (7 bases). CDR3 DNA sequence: TGTGCCAGCAGCCGGGGGGCCTGGGAGACCCAGTACTTC. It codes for CASSRGAWETQYF.